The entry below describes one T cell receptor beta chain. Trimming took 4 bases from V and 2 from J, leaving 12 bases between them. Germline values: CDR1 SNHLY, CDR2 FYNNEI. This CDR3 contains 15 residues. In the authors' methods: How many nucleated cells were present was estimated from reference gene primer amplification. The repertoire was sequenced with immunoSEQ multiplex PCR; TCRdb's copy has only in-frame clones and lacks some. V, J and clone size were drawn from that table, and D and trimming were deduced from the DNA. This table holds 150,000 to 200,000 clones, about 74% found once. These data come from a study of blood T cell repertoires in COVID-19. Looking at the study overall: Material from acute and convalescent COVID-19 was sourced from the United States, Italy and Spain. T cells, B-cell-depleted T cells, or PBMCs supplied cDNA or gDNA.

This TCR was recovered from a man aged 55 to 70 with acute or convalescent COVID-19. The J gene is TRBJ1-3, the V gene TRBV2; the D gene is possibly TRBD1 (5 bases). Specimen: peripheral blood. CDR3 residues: CASSAVQATGNTIYF. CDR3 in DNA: TGTGCCAGCAGTGCTGTACAGGCTACTGGAAACACCATATATTTT. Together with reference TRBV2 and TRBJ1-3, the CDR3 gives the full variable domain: EPEVTQTPSHQVTQMGQEVILRCVPISNHLYFYWYRQILGQKVEFLVSFYNNEISEKSEIFDDQFSVERPDGSNFTLKIRSTKLEDSAMYFCASSAVQATGNTIYFGEGSWLTVV.